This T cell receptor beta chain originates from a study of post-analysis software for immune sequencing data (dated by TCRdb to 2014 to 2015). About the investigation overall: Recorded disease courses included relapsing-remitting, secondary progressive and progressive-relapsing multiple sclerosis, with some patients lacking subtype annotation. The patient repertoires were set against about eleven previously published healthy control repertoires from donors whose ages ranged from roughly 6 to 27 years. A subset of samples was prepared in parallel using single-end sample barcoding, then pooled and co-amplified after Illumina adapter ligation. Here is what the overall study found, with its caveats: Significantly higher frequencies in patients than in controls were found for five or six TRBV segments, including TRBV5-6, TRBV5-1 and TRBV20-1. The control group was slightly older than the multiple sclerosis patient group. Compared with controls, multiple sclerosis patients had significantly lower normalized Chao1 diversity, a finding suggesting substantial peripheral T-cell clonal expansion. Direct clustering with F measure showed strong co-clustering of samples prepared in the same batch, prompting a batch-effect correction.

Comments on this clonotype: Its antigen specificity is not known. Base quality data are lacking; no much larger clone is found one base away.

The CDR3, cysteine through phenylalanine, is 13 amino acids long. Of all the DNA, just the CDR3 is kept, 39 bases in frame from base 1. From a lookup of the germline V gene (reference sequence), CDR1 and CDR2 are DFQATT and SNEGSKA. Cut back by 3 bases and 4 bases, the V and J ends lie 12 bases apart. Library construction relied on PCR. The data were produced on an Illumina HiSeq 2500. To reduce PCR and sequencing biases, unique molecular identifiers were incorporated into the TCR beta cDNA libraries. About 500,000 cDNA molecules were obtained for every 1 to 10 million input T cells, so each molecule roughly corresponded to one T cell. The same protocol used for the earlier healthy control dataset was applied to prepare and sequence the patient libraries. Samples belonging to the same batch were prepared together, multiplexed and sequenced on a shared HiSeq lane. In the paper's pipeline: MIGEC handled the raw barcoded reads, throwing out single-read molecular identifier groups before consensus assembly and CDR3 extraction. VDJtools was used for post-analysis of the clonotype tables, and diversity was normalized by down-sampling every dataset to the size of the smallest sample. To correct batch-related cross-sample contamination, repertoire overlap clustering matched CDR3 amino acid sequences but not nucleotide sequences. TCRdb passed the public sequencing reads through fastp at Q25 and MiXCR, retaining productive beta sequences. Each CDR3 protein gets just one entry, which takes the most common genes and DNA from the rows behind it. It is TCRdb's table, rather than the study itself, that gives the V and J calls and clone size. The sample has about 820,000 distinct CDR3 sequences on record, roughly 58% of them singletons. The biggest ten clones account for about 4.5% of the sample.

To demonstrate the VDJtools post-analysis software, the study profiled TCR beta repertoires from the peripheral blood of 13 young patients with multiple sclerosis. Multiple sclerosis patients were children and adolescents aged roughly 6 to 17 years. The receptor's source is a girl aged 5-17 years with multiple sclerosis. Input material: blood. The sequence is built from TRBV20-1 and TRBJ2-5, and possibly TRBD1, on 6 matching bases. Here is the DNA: TGCAGTGCTAGTGTTACGACAGGAGAGACCCAGTACTTC. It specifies CSASVTTGETQYF.